Below, 28 T cell receptor beta chains from the same sample are listed, as sequenced in a study of T cells after yellow fever vaccination. Each CDR3 protein gets one entry after TCRdb re-called the 5' RACE reads with MiXCR. This table has some 500,000 distinct CDR3 sequences, roughly 13% appearing once. The starting material was PBMCs, obtained on the day of the yellow fever booster vaccination. The receptors come from a man under 40 who received the YFV17D yellow fever vaccine.

This clonotype was observed a few times. The V call is TRBV4-3, the J call TRBJ2-1; 7 bases are shared with TRBD2. CDR3 size: 17 residues. The junction had 11 bases not matched to a gene; V was cut back by 2 bases and J by 4 bases. Germline V gives CDR1 LGHNA, CDR2 YSLEER. CDR3 DNA: TGCGCCAGCAGCCAAAGTGATGCTAGCGGAATATACAATGAGCAGTTCTTC. Encoded protein: CASSQSDASGIYNEQFF.

This clonotype was seen more than once but under ten times. The rearrangement uses TRBV7-2 and TRBJ2-1; 14 bases are a match to TRBD2. Germline CDR1 SGHTA, CDR2 FQGNSA. The V and J ends lost 7 bases and 3 bases, in that order; junction bases with no gene match: 8. The CDR3 length is 17 residues. As DNA, the CDR3 is TGTGCCAGCAAGGGACTAGCGGGAGCGAACTACTACAATGAGCAGTTCTTC. Encoded protein: CASKGLAGANYYNEQFF.

This clonotype turned up a few times. The chain combines TRBV4-1 with TRBJ2-7; TRBD1 might be the D (6 bases). The length of the CDR3 is 17 residues. The germline CDR1 and CDR2 sequences are MGHRA and YSYEKL. V was cut by 1 base and J by 0 bases, with 16 bases left in between. CDR3 loop: CASSQARGQGLSYEQYF. CDR3 nucleotides: TGCGCCAGCAGCCAAGCAAGGGGCCAGGGGCTCTCCTACGAGCAGTACTTC.

This clonotype was detected only a few times. This chain links TRBV7-2 with TRBJ1-5; possible D gene TRBD1, 5 bases. The CDR3 sequence is 14 residues long. Trimming left V 0 bases short and J 3 bases short, with 6 bases between. Germline V gene sequence: CDR1 SGHTA, CDR2 FQGNSA. The CDR3 nucleotides read TGTGCCAGCAGCTTAGCGGGGGTCAATCAGCCCCAGCATTTT. It encodes CASSLAGVNQPQHF.

In its sample, this clonotype was seen a few times. The chain is built from TRBV27 and TRBJ2-7, with TRBD2 as a possible D gene (7 bases). The CDR3 loop spans 17 amino acids. The V gene lost 2 bases and the J gene lost 2 bases, with 19 bases spanning the gap. The germline gives CDR1 MNHEY, CDR2 SMNVEV (reference sequence). CDR3 sequence reads: CASSLRIGGLIAYEQYF. As DNA, the CDR3 is TGTGCCAGCAGTTTACGGATAGGGGGACTAATAGCCTACGAGCAGTACTTC.

The chain has TRBV7-6 and TRBJ2-7; D possibly uses TRBD1 or TRBD2 (5 bases each). Between the trimmed V and J ends, which lost 4 bases and 5 bases, there was a span of 12 bases. This CDR3 comprises 13 residues. Germline CDR1 and CDR2: SGHVS and FNYEAQ. CDR3 nucleotides: TGTGCCAGCAGCTATGGGACCGACGACGAGCAGTACTTC. Its translation is CASSYGTDDEQYF.

The rearrangement links TRBV5-5 to TRBJ2-3; 8 positions agree with TRBD2. Germline loops: CDR1 SGHKS, CDR2 YYEKEE (reference sequence). V gave up 1 base and J gave up 5 bases; unmatched junction bases: 6. CDR3 size: 15 residues. Written as DNA, the CDR3 is TGTGCCAGCAGCTTGTCAGCGGGAGTGAGAGATACGCAGTATTTT. Its translation is CASSLSAGVRDTQYF. Variable domain in full (rest from reference TRBV5-5 and TRBJ2-3): DAGVTQSPTHLIKTRGQQVTLRCSPISGHKSVSWYQQVLGQGPQFIFQYYEKEERGRGNFPDRFSARQFPNYSSELNVNALLLGDSALYLCASSLSAGVRDTQYFGPGTRLTVL.

This clonotype showed up just a few times. This sequence joins TRBV29-1 and TRBJ2-7, with 8 nucleotides matching TRBD1. V lost 5 bases, J lost 3 bases, and 6 bases stayed unmatched. The CDR3 is made up of 13 amino acids. CDR1 is SQVTM and CDR2 is ANQGSEA in the germline V gene. The CDR3 bases are TGCAGCGTTTCCTATACAGGGGGCTACGAGCAGTACTTC. This gives the protein CSVSYTGGYEQYF.

The V gene is TRBV6-6, the J gene TRBJ2-1; D might be TRBD2 (6 bases). Germline CDR1 and CDR2: MNHNY and SVGAGI (reference sequence). The CDR3 loop spans 12 amino acids. Trimming removed 5 bases at V and 8 bases at J, with 10 bases between. CDR3 bases: TGTGCCAGCAGTACTAGCCCATATGAGCAGTTCTTC. It specifies CASSTSPYEQFF.

The chain joins TRBV5-1 to TRBJ2-2; D may match TRBD1 or TRBD2 (5 bases each). The ends were cut back, 0 bases at V and 0 bases at J, with 9 bases in the middle. CDR3 size: 16 residues. Germline V lookup: CDR1 SGHRS, CDR2 YFSETQ. CDR3 protein: CASSLDGGTNTGELFF. CDR3 DNA sequence: TGCGCCAGCAGCTTGGATGGGGGTACGAACACCGGGGAGCTGTTTTTT.

The V call is TRBV6-5, the J call TRBJ2-1; 7 bases are a match to TRBD2. The V and J ends lost 0 bases and 2 bases, in that order; junction bases with no gene match: 4. Looked up from germline, CDR1 is MNHEY and CDR2 is SVGAGI. The CDR3 consists of 16 residues. The CDR3 spells CASSYSLATAYNEQFF. The DNA for the CDR3 is TGTGCCAGCAGTTACTCACTAGCGACGGCCTACAATGAGCAGTTCTTC.

The V and J genes are TRBV7-8 and TRBJ2-7; 7 nucleotides line up with TRBD1. Germline V gene data show CDR1 as SGHVS and CDR2 as FQNEAQ. The junction had 6 bases not matched to a gene; V was cut back by 8 bases and J by 5 bases. CDR3 length equals 12 residues. CDR3 bases: TGTGCCAGCTCGGACAGGTCCCACGAGCAGTACTTC. Encoded protein: CASSDRSHEQYF.

This chain uses TRBV4-3 with TRBJ2-1; D remains unclear. Per germline, CDR1 LGHNA and CDR2 YSLEER. V lost 1 base and J lost 7, with 17 bases in between. The CDR3 length is 16 residues. CDR3 sequence: CASSQVGVRTLNEQFF. The CDR3 nucleotides are TGCGCCAGCAGCCAAGTCGGTGTCCGTACCCTTAATGAGCAGTTCTTC.

This clonotype was observed at least ten times. CDR3 in DNA: TGTGCCAGCAGTTTTTTGGACTACGAGCAGTACTTC. This encodes CASSFLDYEQYF. The chain recombines TRBV12-3 or TRBV12-4 with TRBJ2-7; D unclear. The CDR3 spans 12 residues. V gave up 3 bases and J gave up 3 bases, with 6 bases separating them.

The chain links TRBV24-1 to TRBJ2-3; 9 bases are shared with TRBD2. The germline CDR1 and CDR2 sequences are KGHDR and SFDVKD. After removal of 0 bases from V and 5 bases from J, the junction contained 8 bases not matched to a gene. CDR3 length equals 17 residues. The chain's CDR3 is CATSDLLAGKAGDTQYF. The DNA of the CDR3 is TGTGCCACCAGTGATTTGCTAGCGGGAAAGGCTGGAGATACGCAGTATTTT.

The chain has TRBV10-3 and TRBJ2-1; 11 positions agree with TRBD2. Trimming at V came to 9 bases and at J to 10 bases, leaving 11 bases not matched to a gene. Germline V CDR1 and CDR2: ENHRY, SYGVKD. This CDR3 is 14 amino acids long. This CDR3 reads CAIQGTSGSGEQFF. CDR3 DNA sequence: TGTGCCATTCAAGGGACTAGCGGCTCGGGAGAGCAGTTCTTC.

This clonotype was seen many times. The CDR3 loop is CASSLATPREQFF. CDR3 coding DNA: TGCGCCAGCAGCTTGGCCACGCCGCGGGAGCAGTTCTTC. This chain connects TRBV5-1 to TRBJ2-1; D remains unclear. CDR1 is SGHRS and CDR2 is YFSETQ in the germline V gene. The germline V and J ends were trimmed by 0 bases and 10 bases, with 11 bases remaining between them. This CDR3 spans 13 amino acids.

The chain links TRBV5-4 to TRBJ2-3; TRBD2 matches 9 bases. CDR1 and CDR2 from the germline V gene are SGHNT and YYREEE (reference sequence). The CDR3 has 19 amino acids. J lost 2 bases, V lost 0 bases, and 13 bases had no gene match. CDR3 amino acids: CASSLAGDPTSGFTDTQYF. The CDR3 DNA follows: TGTGCCAGCAGCTTGGCGGGGGACCCGACTAGCGGATTCACAGATACGCAGTATTTT.

This clonotype has only a few counts. V gene TRBV13 combines with J gene TRBJ2-7; D is possibly TRBD1 or TRBD2 (5 bases each). Trimming cost V 4 bases and J 6 bases, with 16 bases left between them. This CDR3 is 14 amino acids long. The germline V gene encodes CDR1 PRHDT and CDR2 FYEKMQ (reference sequence). Here the CDR3 reads CASSSSGRLSEQYF. The DNA for the CDR3 is TGTGCCAGCAGCTCTTCGGGACGGCTAAGCGAGCAGTACTTC. Looking up the rest from reference TRBV13 and TRBJ2-7 gives the full variable domain: AAGVIQSPRHLIKEKRETATLKCYPIPRHDTVYWYQQGPGQDPQFLISFYEKMQSDKGSIPDRFSAQQFSDYHSELNMSSLELGDSALYFCASSSSGRLSEQYFGPGTRLTVT.

This clonotype was seen more than once but under ten times. The V gene is TRBV6-2 or TRBV6-3, the J gene TRBJ2-1, with 8 bases lining up with TRBD2. The CDR3 contains 16 residues. Trimming cost V 5 bases and J 5 bases; bases outside gene matches: 11. Looked up from germline, CDR1 is MNHEY and CDR2 is SVGEGT. The CDR3 spells CASSPFSGIRNNEQFF. The CDR3 region has the DNA TGTGCCAGCAGTCCATTTAGCGGGATTAGGAACAATGAGCAGTTCTTC.

V and J are TRBV14 and TRBJ2-1; a weak D match, TRBD1 (5 bases). With 1 base removed from V and 13 bases from J, the gap between germline ends came to 11 bases. CDR1 SGHDN and CDR2 FVKESK come from the germline V gene. The CDR3 runs 12 residues. The CDR3 sequence: CASSQVRAAQFF. The CDR3, as DNA: TGTGCCAGCAGCCAAGTCAGGGCTGCTCAGTTCTTC.

The rearrangement joins TRBV4-2 to TRBJ1-6, with a tentative D call TRBD1 (5 bases). This CDR3 has 15 amino acids. Trimming left V 3 bases short and J 5 bases short, with 11 bases between. In germline, CDR1 is LGHNA, CDR2 YNFKEQ. The CDR3 region is CASSHGTYDNSPLHF. CDR3 nucleotides: TGTGCCAGCAGCCACGGGACGTACGATAATTCACCCCTCCACTTT.

J is TRBJ2-7 and V is TRBV25-1; D is unclear. Germline assignment: CDR1 MGHDK and CDR2 SYGVNS. Deletions cut 4 bases from V and 5 bases from J, with 9 bases between. The CDR3 length is 12 residues. The CDR3: CASSVSVNEQYF. CDR3 in DNA: TGTGCCAGCAGTGTATCGGTCAACGAGCAGTACTTC.

This clonotype has just a few counts. The chain has TRBV25-1 and TRBJ2-2, with D perhaps TRBD2 (5 bases). Germline V gene lookup returns CDR1 MGHDK and CDR2 SYGVNS. The ends were cut back, 6 bases at V and 9 bases at J, with 17 bases in the middle. CDR3 size: 14 residues. The CDR3 is CASREDSPARELFF. CDR3 nucleotide sequence: TGTGCCAGCAGGGAGGACTCCCCGGCGCGGGAGCTGTTTTTT.

The rearrangement joins TRBV5-1 to TRBJ2-3; 7 bases fit TRBD1. J was trimmed by 4 bases and V by 4 bases; bases with no gene match: 12. The CDR3 spans 16 residues. The germline V gene encodes CDR1 SGHRS and CDR2 YFSETQ. The CDR3 spells CASSRTRQGAADTQYF. CDR3 sequence (DNA): TGCGCCAGCAGCAGGACCCGACAGGGTGCGGCAGATACGCAGTATTTT.

The chain recombines TRBV10-2 with TRBJ2-1; D is ambiguous. Per germline, CDR1 WSHSY and CDR2 SAAADI. Trimming cost V 4 bases and J 10 bases, with 11 bases left between them. The CDR3 runs 12 residues. This CDR3 reads CASSGGNLEQFF. DNA of the CDR3: TGCGCCAGCAGTGGCGGAAACCTCGAGCAGTTCTTC.

There are a few counts of this clonotype. The chain couples TRBV12-3 or TRBV12-4 to TRBJ1-5, with 7 bases identical to TRBD1. The CDR3 length is 13 residues. V dropped 5 bases and J dropped 5; count of bases not matched to a gene: 3. This CDR3 reads CASSPQGDQPQHF. As DNA, the CDR3 is TGTGCCAGCAGTCCCCAGGGGGATCAGCCCCAGCATTTT.

V and J are TRBV5-4 and TRBJ2-3; weak D call: TRBD2 (6 bases). With 1 base removed from V and 1 base from J, the gap between germline ends came to 7 bases. The CDR3 is 14 amino acids. CDR1 is SGHNT and CDR2 is YYREEE in the germline V gene (reference sequence). The CDR3 DNA follows: TGTGCCAGCAGCTTGTGGGGGGGCACAGATACGCAGTATTTT. Amino acid sequence: CASSLWGGTDTQYF.